Listed below are T cell receptor beta chains from one sample, sequenced in a study of CD8+ T cells in alopecia areata. TCRdb keeps only in-frame clones here, not all; method: immunoSEQ multiplex PCR. Of around 190,000 clones in the sample, roughly 60% are singletons; the top ten hold over 1%. This specimen consisted of CD4+ T cells sorted from blood, obtained at week 24, from a patient treated with tofacitinib. Every receptor here comes from a human donor with alopecia areata. Each CDR3 is given without its conserved first and last residue.

j_gene: TRBJ1-1
v_gene: TRBV30
CDR3aa: AWSGGGSTEAF

j_gene: TRBJ2-1
v_gene: TRBV2
CDR3aa: ASNRLADHNEQF

j_gene: TRBJ1-1
v_gene: TRBV5-4
CDR3aa: ASSYGRGDTEAF

j_gene: TRBJ1-1
v_gene: TRBV5-6
CDR3aa: ASSLRGQIKRAF

j_gene: TRBJ2-5
v_gene: TRBV7-2
CDR3aa: ASSLEPGLASKTQY

j_gene: TRBJ2-7
v_gene: TRBV5-1
CDR3aa: ASSLGLAGGPYEQY

j_gene: TRBJ2-4
v_gene: TRBV5-1
CDR3aa: ASSPRALAKNIQY

j_gene: TRBJ1-6
v_gene: TRBV30
CDR3aa: AWSGGSNSPLH

j_gene: TRBJ2-7
v_gene: TRBV27
CDR3aa: ASKGCEQY

j_gene: TRBJ2-2
v_gene: TRBV7-2
CDR3aa: ASSPWPGETGELF

j_gene: TRBJ2-7
v_gene: TRBV5-6
CDR3aa: ASSRQAYRQY

j_gene: TRBJ1-2
v_gene: TRBV6-5
CDR3aa: ASSRGPRYGYT

j_gene: TRBJ2-3
v_gene: TRBV5-5
CDR3aa: ASSLGPRWDTQY

j_gene: TRBJ1-3
v_gene: TRBV18
CDR3aa: ASSPLATASGNTIY

j_gene: TRBJ2-7
v_gene: TRBV29-1
CDR3aa: SVAGTPNEQY

j_gene: TRBJ2-7
v_gene: TRBV29-1
CDR3aa: SVGGRASYEQY

j_gene: TRBJ2-7
v_gene: TRBV4-3
CDR3aa: ASSQVVAPGVYEQY

j_gene: TRBJ2-7
v_gene: TRBV5-6
CDR3aa: ASSSGLAGEQY

j_gene: TRBJ1-6
v_gene: TRBV25-1
CDR3aa: ASSEYTPSGSPLH

j_gene: TRBJ2-7
v_gene: TRBV7-2
CDR3aa: ASSPRLAGAYEQY

j_gene: TRBJ1-1
v_gene: TRBV30
CDR3aa: AWRRDRGVNTEAF

j_gene: TRBJ2-7
v_gene: TRBV7-2
CDR3aa: ASSPRSQGEQY

j_gene: TRBJ2-3
v_gene: TRBV12-5
CDR3aa: ASGLVGADTQY